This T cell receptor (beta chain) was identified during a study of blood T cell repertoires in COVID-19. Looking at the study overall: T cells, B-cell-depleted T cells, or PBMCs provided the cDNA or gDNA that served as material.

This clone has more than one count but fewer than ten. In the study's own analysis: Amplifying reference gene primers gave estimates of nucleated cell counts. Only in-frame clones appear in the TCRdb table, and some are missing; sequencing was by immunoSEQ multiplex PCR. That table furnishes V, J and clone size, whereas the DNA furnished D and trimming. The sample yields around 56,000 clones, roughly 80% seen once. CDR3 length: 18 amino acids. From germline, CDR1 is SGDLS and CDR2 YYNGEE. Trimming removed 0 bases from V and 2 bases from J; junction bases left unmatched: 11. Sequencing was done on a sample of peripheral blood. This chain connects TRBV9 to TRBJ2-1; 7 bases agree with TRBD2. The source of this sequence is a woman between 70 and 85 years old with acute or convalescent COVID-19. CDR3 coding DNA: TGTGCCAGCAGCGTAGAGGTTAGGGGCGGGGGAACCTACAATGAGCAGTTCTTC. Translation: CASSVEVRGGGTYNEQFF.